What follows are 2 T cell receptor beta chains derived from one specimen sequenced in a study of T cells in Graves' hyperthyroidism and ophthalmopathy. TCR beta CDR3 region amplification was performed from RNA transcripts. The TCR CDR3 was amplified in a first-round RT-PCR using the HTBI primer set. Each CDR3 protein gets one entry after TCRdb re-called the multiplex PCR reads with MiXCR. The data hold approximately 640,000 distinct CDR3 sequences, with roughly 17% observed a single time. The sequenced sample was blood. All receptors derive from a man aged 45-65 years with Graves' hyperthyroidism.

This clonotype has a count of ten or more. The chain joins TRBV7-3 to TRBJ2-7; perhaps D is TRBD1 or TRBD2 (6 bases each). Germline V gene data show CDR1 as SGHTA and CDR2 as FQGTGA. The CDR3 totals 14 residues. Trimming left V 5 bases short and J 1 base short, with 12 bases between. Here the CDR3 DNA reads TGTGCCAGCAGCCGAGGGGGGAGTTCCTACGAGCAGTACTTC. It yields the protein CASSRGGSSYEQYF. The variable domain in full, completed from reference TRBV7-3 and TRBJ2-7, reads GAGVSQTPSNKVTEKGKYVELRCDPISGHTALYWYRQSLGQGPEFLIYFQGTGAADDSGLPNDRFFAVRPEGSVSTLKIQRTERGDSAVYLCASSRGGSSYEQYFGPGTRLTVT.

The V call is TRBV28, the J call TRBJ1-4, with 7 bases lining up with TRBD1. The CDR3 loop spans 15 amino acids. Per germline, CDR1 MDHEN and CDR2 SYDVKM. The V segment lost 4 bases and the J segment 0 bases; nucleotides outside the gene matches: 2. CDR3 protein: CASSSGQATNEKLFF. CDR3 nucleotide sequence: TGTGCCAGCAGTTCCGGACAGGCAACTAATGAAAAACTGTTTTTT.